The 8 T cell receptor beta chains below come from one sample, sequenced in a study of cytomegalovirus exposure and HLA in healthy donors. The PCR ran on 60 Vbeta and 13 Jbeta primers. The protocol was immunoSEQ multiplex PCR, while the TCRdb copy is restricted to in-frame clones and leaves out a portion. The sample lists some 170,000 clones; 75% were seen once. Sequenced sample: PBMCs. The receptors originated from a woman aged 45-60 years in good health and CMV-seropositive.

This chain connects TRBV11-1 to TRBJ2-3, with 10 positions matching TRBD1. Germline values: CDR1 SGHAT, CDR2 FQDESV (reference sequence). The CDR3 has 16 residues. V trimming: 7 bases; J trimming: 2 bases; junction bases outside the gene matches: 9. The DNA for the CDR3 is TGTGCCAGCATTGCGACAGGGGGCCGACCCACAGATACGCAGTATTTT. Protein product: CASIATGGRPTDTQYF.

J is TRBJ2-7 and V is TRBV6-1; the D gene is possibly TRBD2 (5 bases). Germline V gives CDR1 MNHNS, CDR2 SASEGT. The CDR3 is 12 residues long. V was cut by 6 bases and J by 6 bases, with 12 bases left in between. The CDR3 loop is CASRFGVTEQYF. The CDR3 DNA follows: TGTGCCAGCAGGTTCGGGGTCACCGAGCAGTACTTC.

The CDR3 spells CASSVVLQGTEAFF. CDR3 DNA sequence: TGTGCCAGCAGTGTTGTTCTTCAGGGCACTGAAGCTTTCTTT. V is TRBV2 and J is TRBJ1-1, with D tentatively TRBD1 (5 bases). V dropped 4 bases and J dropped 4 bases, with 13 bases sitting between them. CDR1 is SNHLY and CDR2 is FYNNEI in the germline V gene. This CDR3 region has 14 residues.

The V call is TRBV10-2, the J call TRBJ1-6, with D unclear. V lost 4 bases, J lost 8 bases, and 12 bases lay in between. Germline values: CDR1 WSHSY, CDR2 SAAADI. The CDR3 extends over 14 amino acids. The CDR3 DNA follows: TGCGCCAGCAGTGTCCGGGAGAGGGATTCACCCCTCCACTTT. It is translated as CASSVRERDSPLHF.

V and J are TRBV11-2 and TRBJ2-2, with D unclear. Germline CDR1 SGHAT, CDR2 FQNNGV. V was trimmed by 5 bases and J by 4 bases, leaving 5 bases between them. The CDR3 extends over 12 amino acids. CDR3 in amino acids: CASSRSTGELFF. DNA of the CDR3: TGTGCCAGCAGCCGTAGCACCGGGGAGCTGTTTTTT.

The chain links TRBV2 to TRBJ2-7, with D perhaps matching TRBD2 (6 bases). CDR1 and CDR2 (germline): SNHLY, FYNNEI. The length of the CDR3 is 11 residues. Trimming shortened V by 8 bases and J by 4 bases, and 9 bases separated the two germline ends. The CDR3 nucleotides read TGTGCCAGCGGGGGGTCTTACGAGCAGTACTTC. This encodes CASGGSYEQYF.

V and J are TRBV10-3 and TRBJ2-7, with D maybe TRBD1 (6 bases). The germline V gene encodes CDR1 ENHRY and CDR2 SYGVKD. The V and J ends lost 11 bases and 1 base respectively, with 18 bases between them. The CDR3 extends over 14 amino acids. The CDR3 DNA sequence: TGTGCCGTAAACAGGGACCCCTCGTCCTACGAGCAGTACTTC. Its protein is CAVNRDPSSYEQYF.

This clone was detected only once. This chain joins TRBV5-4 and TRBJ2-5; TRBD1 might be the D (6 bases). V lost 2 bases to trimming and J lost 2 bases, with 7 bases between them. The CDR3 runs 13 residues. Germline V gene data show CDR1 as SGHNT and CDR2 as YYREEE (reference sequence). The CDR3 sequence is CASSFGQQETQYF. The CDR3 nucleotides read TGTGCCAGCAGCTTCGGACAGCAAGAGACCCAGTACTTC.